Shown below are 26 T cell receptor beta chains from a single sample sequenced in a study of T cell responses to AZD1222 COVID-19 vaccine. Using immunoSEQ multiplex PCR, the repertoire was profiled, and TCRdb retains in-frame clones only, with some absent. The sample carries 110,000 or so clones, approximately 86% recorded once. Sample: peripheral blood, taken 28 days after the second AZD1222 dose. The source is an adult who received the AZD1222 COVID-19 vaccine.

V and J are TRBV7-9 and TRBJ1-1, with TRBD1 as a possible D gene (5 bases). Trimming took off 5 bases at V and 7 bases at J, with 17 bases between the two ends. CDR1 and CDR2 (germline): SEHNR, FQNEAQ (reference sequence). CDR3 length equals 14 residues. For the CDR3, the DNA is TGTGCCAGCAGCCGTGCCGGGACCCCGTTTGAAGCTTTCTTT. Translated: CASSRAGTPFEAFF.

The chain combines TRBV7-2 with TRBJ2-4; 14 nucleotides match TRBD2. In germline, CDR1 is SGHTA, CDR2 FQGNSA. This CDR3 is built from 17 residues. The ends lost 4 bases at V and 0 bases at J; junction bases unmatched: 2. The CDR3 DNA reads TGTGCCAGCAGCTGGGGGACTAGCGGGGGAGCCAAAAACATTCAGTACTTC. Its translation is CASSWGTSGGAKNIQYF.

This chain uses TRBV5-1 with TRBJ1-6; D call uncertain. The germline CDR1 and CDR2 sequences are SGHRS and YFSETQ. The V end was cut by 0 bases, the J end by 6 bases, with 4 bases between. This CDR3 comprises 13 residues. The CDR3 nucleotides are TGCGCCAGCAGCTTGGGGGGTAATTCACCCCTCCACTTT. It specifies CASSLGGNSPLHF. The whole variable domain, filled in from reference TRBV5-1 and TRBJ1-6, reads KAGVTQTPRYLIKTRGQQVTLSCSPISGHRSVSWYQQTPGQGLQFLFEYFSETQRNKGNFPGRFSGRQFSNSRSEMNVSTLELGDSALYLCASSLGGNSPLHFGNGTRLTVT.

The chain employs TRBV13 and TRBJ1-2; 9 bases are shared with TRBD1. The germline gives CDR1 PRHDT, CDR2 FYEKMQ (reference sequence). The length of the CDR3 is 15 residues. V dropped 5 bases and J dropped 4; count of bases not matched to a gene: 8. CDR3 sequence (DNA): TGTGCCAGCAGCGCGGGGACAGGGACTTCCTATGGCTACACCTTC. It specifies CASSAGTGTSYGYTF.

The genes are TRBV4-2 and TRBJ2-1; 8 positions match TRBD2. The J segment lost 8 bases and the V segment lost 1 base, leaving 7 bases of the junction unmatched. Germline lookup yields CDR1 LGHNA and CDR2 YNFKEQ. The CDR3 sequence is 15 residues long. CDR3 nucleotides: TGTGCCAGCAGCCAAGGATATAGCGGGGACCATGAGCAGTTCTTC. It specifies CASSQGYSGDHEQFF.

In this sample, this clone turned up once. This rearrangement joins TRBV4-1 to TRBJ1-4; D gene unclear. The CDR3 is 16 residues long. V was cut by 5 bases and J by 0 bases, with 13 bases left in between. Germline CDR1 is MGHRA and CDR2 is YSYEKL. CDR3 sequence: CASSSEFLATNEKLFF. The CDR3 coding sequence is TGCGCCAGCAGCTCGGAGTTTTTGGCAACTAATGAAAAACTGTTTTTT.

V and J are TRBV19 and TRBJ2-2; TRBD1 matches at 12 bases. CDR1 and CDR2 from the germline V gene are LNHDA and SQIVND (reference sequence). The ends lost 5 bases at V and 6 bases at J; junction bases unmatched: 13. There are 18 residues in the CDR3. The CDR3 DNA reads TGTGCCAGTAGTCCCCGGGGACAGGGGGCGCAAGGGCCCGGGGAGCTGTTTTTT. Its translation is CASSPRGQGAQGPGELFF.

V usage is TRBV25-1 and J usage is TRBJ2-2; TRBD1 agrees at 8 bases. After removal of 6 bases from V and 7 bases from J, the junction contained 4 bases not matched to a gene. Germline V gene data show CDR1 as MGHDK and CDR2 as SYGVNS. This CDR3 comprises 13 residues. CDR3 in amino acids: CASRTGDGGELFF. The CDR3 bases are TGTGCCAGCAGGACAGGGGATGGCGGGGAGCTGTTTTTT.

The rearrangement links TRBV19 to TRBJ1-4; D possibly corresponds to TRBD1 (6 bases). The CDR3 is 11 residues long. The ends were cut back, 4 bases at V and 11 bases at J, with 8 bases in the middle. CDR1 and CDR2 from the germline V gene are LNHDA and SQIVND (reference sequence). The CDR3 loop reads CASSKQGKLFF. CDR3 nucleotide sequence: TGTGCCAGTAGTAAGCAGGGGAAACTGTTTTTT.

The J gene is TRBJ2-7, the V gene TRBV12-5; TRBD2 agrees at 7 bases. CDR3 size: 14 residues. V lost 6 bases, J lost 1 base, and 6 bases stayed unmatched. Germline loops: CDR1 LGHNT, CDR2 FRNRAP. For the CDR3, the DNA is TGTGCTAGTGGGTTGCTAGCGGCATCCTACGAGCAGTACTTC. Translation: CASGLLAASYEQYF.

This clone came up once. The gene calls are TRBV3-1 (or the pseudogene TRBV3-2) and TRBJ1-5, with TRBD1 as a possible D gene (6 bases). This CDR3 is built from 14 residues. Germline V gives CDR1 LGHDT, CDR2 YNNKEL (reference sequence). V was clipped by 1 base and J by 6 bases, with 10 bases between them. CDR3 in DNA: TGTGCCAGCAGCCAAGGACTAGGGGGTCAGCCCCAGCATTTT. It is translated as CASSQGLGGQPQHF.

The chain recombines TRBV15 with TRBJ2-7; 8 bases are shared with TRBD2. Losses at the gene ends were 4 bases for V and 0 bases for J; bases not matched to a gene: 8. The CDR3 consists of 16 residues. From germline, CDR1 is LNHNV and CDR2 YYDKDF (reference sequence). CDR3 in amino acids: CATSNHGGDHSYEQYF. In DNA, the CDR3 is TGTGCCACCAGCAACCACGGGGGGGACCACTCCTACGAGCAGTACTTC.

The chain combines TRBV4-3 with TRBJ2-7, with unresolved D. V dropped 4 bases and J dropped 4 bases, with 17 bases sitting between them. CDR1 and CDR2 (germline): LGHNA, YSLEER. This CDR3 region has 15 residues. In nucleotides, the CDR3 is TGCGCCAGCAGCCTCTACGGTGACGGTCGATACGAGCAGTACTTC. It encodes CASSLYGDGRYEQYF.

The genes are TRBV20-1 and TRBJ2-7; a weak D match, TRBD1 (5 bases). This CDR3 has 15 amino acids. The V gene's germline CDR1 is DFQATT and CDR2 SNEGSKA (reference sequence). With 3 bases removed from V and 0 bases from J, the gap between germline ends came to 15 bases. CDR3 nucleotides: TGCAGTGCTAGTGGCAGGGAAGGTAGCTCCTACGAGCAGTACTTC. It specifies CSASGREGSSYEQYF.

The chain uses TRBV18 and TRBJ2-3; 7 bases agree with TRBD1. The ends lost 8 bases at V and 4 bases at J; junction bases unmatched: 6. The CDR3 runs 13 residues. The V gene's germline CDR1 is KGHSH and CDR2 LQKENI. CDR3 coding DNA: TGTGCCAGCCTACAGGGGCGGGCAGATACGCAGTATTTT. Protein product: CASLQGRADTQYF.

The chain recombines TRBV4-1 with TRBJ2-7; 9 nucleotides align to TRBD1. CDR1 is MGHRA and CDR2 is YSYEKL in the germline V gene. The CDR3 spans 15 residues. With 4 bases clipped from V and 2 bases from J, the junction kept 6 bases outside the gene matches. The CDR3 is CASSPGQGPTYEQYF. DNA of the CDR3: TGCGCCAGCAGCCCCGGACAGGGGCCCACCTACGAGCAGTACTTC.

The chain employs TRBV10-1 and TRBJ2-2, with D tentatively TRBD1 (7 bases). Germline-derived CDR1 and CDR2 are WNHNN and SYGVQD (reference sequence). CDR3 length: 15 residues. The ends were cut back, 0 bases at V and 6 bases at J, with 11 bases in the middle. CDR3 nucleotides: TGCGCCAGCAGTGAGTCAAGCAGGGGGGCCGGGGAGCTGTTTTTT. Amino acid sequence: CASSESSRGAGELFF.

The chain has TRBV5-1 and TRBJ1-3; the match to TRBD1 covers 10 bases. Germline CDR1 is SGHRS and CDR2 is YFSETQ. CDR3 size: 15 residues. With V trimmed by 4 bases and J by 2 bases, 3 bases remained unmatched. CDR3 nucleotide sequence: TGCGCCAGCAGCCACGACAGGGGGCCTGGAAACACCATATATTTT. This translates into CASSHDRGPGNTIYF.

This chain joins TRBV7-9 and TRBJ1-2; D is undetermined. CDR3 size: 13 residues. Germline values: CDR1 SEHNR, CDR2 FQNEAQ (reference sequence). V was clipped by 5 bases and J by 4 bases, with 11 bases between them. CDR3 nucleotides: TGTGCCAGCAGCACGCGGAGCTTCTATGGCTACACCTTC. This gives the protein CASSTRSFYGYTF.

The genes are TRBV7-2 and TRBJ2-1, with D perhaps TRBD1 (6 bases). The CDR3 runs to 14 residues. Trimming cost V 5 bases and J 6 bases, with 14 bases left between them. Germline loops: CDR1 SGHTA, CDR2 FQGNSA. CDR3 protein: CASSPLGASNEQFF. CDR3 DNA sequence: TGTGCCAGCAGCCCCCTGGGGGCCTCCAATGAGCAGTTCTTC.

The chain joins TRBV28 to TRBJ1-5; 10 bases align to TRBD1. CDR3 length: 16 amino acids. The V segment lost 4 bases and the J segment 3 bases; nucleotides outside the gene matches: 6. Germline V CDR1 and CDR2: MDHEN, SYDVKM. This CDR3 reads CASSWTGGGFNQPQHF. The DNA of the CDR3 is TGTGCCAGCAGTTGGACAGGGGGGGGGTTCAATCAGCCCCAGCATTTT. Combining the CDR3 with reference TRBV28 and TRBJ1-5 gives the whole variable domain DVKVTQSSRYLVKRTGEKVFLECVQDMDHENMFWYRQDPGLGLRLIYFSYDVKMKEKGDIPEGYSVSREKKERFSLILESASTNQTSMYLCASSWTGGGFNQPQHFGDGTRLSIL.

This clone was seen more than once but under ten times. This chain connects TRBV7-2 to TRBJ1-5; TRBD1 aligns across 8 bases. Per the germline V gene, CDR1 is SGHTA and CDR2 is FQGNSA. The CDR3 spans 15 residues. V lost 1 base to trimming and J lost 15 bases; unmatched junction nucleotides: 14. Written as DNA, the CDR3 is TGTGCCAGCAGCTTAGGAGGACAGGGCCGGGTTAGGCTGCATTTT. Amino acid sequence: CASSLGGQGRVRLHF. Looking up the rest from reference TRBV7-2 and TRBJ1-5 gives the full variable domain: GAGVSQSPSNKVTEKGKDVELRCDPISGHTALYWYRQSLGQGLEFLIYFQGNSAPDKSGLPSDRFSAERTGGSVSTLTIQRTQQEDSAVYLCASSLGGQGRVRLHFGDGTRLSIL.

This chain joins TRBV27 and TRBJ1-1; D not resolved. The germline V gene encodes CDR1 MNHEY and CDR2 SMNVEV (reference sequence). This CDR3 contains 14 residues. The germline V and J ends were trimmed by 1 base and 1 base, with 7 bases remaining between them. CDR3 loop: CASSLFRGNTEAFF. The CDR3 region has the DNA TGTGCCAGCAGTTTATTTCGGGGGAACACTGAAGCTTTCTTT.

This chain links TRBV3-1 (or the pseudogene TRBV3-2) with TRBJ1-6; no clear D. V lost 5 bases and J 9 bases, leaving 26 bases between the germline ends. This CDR3 contains 18 residues. Germline V lookup: CDR1 LGHDT, CDR2 YNNKEL (reference sequence). The DNA for the CDR3 is TGTGCCAGCAGCACGCTCCGTCCCATTTCATACATCATTTCACCCCTCCACTTT. Translation: CASSTLRPISYIISPLHF.

The V and J genes are TRBV3-1 (or the pseudogene TRBV3-2) and TRBJ1-2, with D possibly matching TRBD1 (5 bases). Germline assignment: CDR1 LGHDT and CDR2 YNNKEL (reference sequence). V was pared by 7 bases and J by 8 bases, with 20 bases between. The CDR3 consists of 14 residues. The chain's CDR3 is CASTPVGGRNGYTF. CDR3 nucleotide sequence: TGTGCCAGCACCCCGGTGGGGGGAAGGAACGGCTACACCTTC.

The gene calls are TRBV6-5 and TRBJ2-1, with 10 bases matching TRBD2. V was pared by 6 bases and J by 3 bases, with 5 bases of the junction left unmatched. This CDR3 contains 15 residues. The V gene's germline CDR1 is MNHEY and CDR2 SVGAGI. DNA of the CDR3: TGTGCCAGCAGGGTAGCGGGGGGCGTCTACAATGAGCAGTTCTTC. Its translation: CASRVAGGVYNEQFF.